This TCR beta chain was sequenced for a study of blood T cell repertoires in COVID-19. Background on the study: Acute and convalescent COVID-19 samples came from the United States, Italy and Spain. Sources were T cells, B-cell-depleted T cells, or PBMCs; the material itself was cDNA or gDNA.

In the authors' methods: Using reference gene primer amplification, nucleated cell counts were estimated. The table came from immunoSEQ multiplex PCR; TCRdb's copy has only in-frame clones and leaves some out. V, J and clone size derive from that table, while D and trimming were established from the DNA sequence. The sample holds approximately 140,000 clones; roughly 89% are singletons and the top ten take approximately 4%. Trimming removed 0 bases from V and 2 bases from J, with 11 bases in between. The CDR3 is made up of 15 amino acids. Germline V gives CDR1 SGHRS, CDR2 YFSETQ. The sample consisted of peripheral blood. The source of this sequence is a woman aged 40 to 50 with acute or convalescent COVID-19. The V and J genes are TRBV5-1 and TRBJ1-1; D ambiguous. This CDR3 reads CASSLAWAGNTEAFF. CDR3 in DNA: TGCGCCAGCAGCTTGGCGTGGGCAGGAAACACTGAAGCTTTCTTT.